This T cell receptor (beta chain) was observed in a study of vaccination and CD4 T cells after COVID-19. Overall study findings and caveats: Convalescent patients showed a median around 90% of reactive clones that were seen only post-vaccination.

The Oncomine TCR Beta short-read assay was what sequenced the DNA obtained from cultured CD4+ T cells. TCRdb processed the PCR reads anew with MiXCR; each CDR3 protein has one entry. The table has about 19,000 distinct CDR3 sequences, 55% seen once. Treatment of the sample: roughly 10-day PBMC culture with coronavirus spike peptide pools or control peptides (ViraFEST assay). Following expansion of antigen-specific T cells with peptide pools, ViraFEST then sequenced TCRs. For this clonotype: No antigen is known for it.

The sample was CD4+ T cells from blood, cultured in vitro. The source is a human donor who had recovered from COVID-19.

In nucleotides, the CDR3 is TGTGCCAGCTCACCGAGGGGCCAGCGAGGGGGTCCTGAGACCCAGTACTTC. Translation gives CASSPRGQRGGPETQYF. The gene calls are TRBV18 and TRBJ2-5, with a possible D match to TRBD1 (6 bases). CDR1 is KGHSH, CDR2 LQKENI, per germline. Trimming took off 3 bases at V and 5 bases at J, with 22 bases between the two ends. CDR3 size: 17 residues.